This entry lists 16 T cell receptor beta chains sequenced from one sample in a study of blood T cell repertoires in COVID-19. The method was immunoSEQ multiplex PCR; TCRdb's version includes in-frame clones alone and lacks a portion of them. This table has fewer than 450,000 clones, roughly 84% appearing once. The sample comprised PBMCs or T cells enriched from blood (not recorded which). The receptor source for this set is a woman aged 25 to 39 who had recovered from COVID-19.

The chain employs TRBV6-5 and TRBJ2-7; 9 bases match TRBD1. Germline values: CDR1 MNHEY, CDR2 SVGAGI. There are 15 residues in the CDR3. The junction had 6 bases not matched to a gene; V was cut back by 0 bases and J by 6 bases. The CDR3 sequence: CASSYSGTGTGEQYF. The CDR3 DNA reads as TGTGCCAGCAGTTACTCCGGGACAGGGACCGGCGAGCAGTACTTC.

The chain recombines TRBV5-1 with TRBJ2-3; D is ambiguous. CDR1 SGHRS and CDR2 YFSETQ come from the germline V gene. This CDR3 has 15 residues. The V end was cut by 0 bases, the J end by 2 bases, with 10 bases between. CDR3 in DNA: TGCGCCAGCAGCTTGGGCCTGCAGAACACAGATACGCAGTATTTT. Amino acid sequence: CASSLGLQNTDTQYF.

The chain carries TRBV28 and TRBJ1-2; TRBD1 might be the D (6 bases). The V gene lost 7 bases and the J gene lost 2 bases, with 11 bases spanning the gap. Germline CDR1 and CDR2: MDHEN and SYDVKM. CDR3 size: 13 residues. CDR3 nucleotides: TGTGCCAGCACTCCAGGGGTAAACTATGGCTACACCTTC. It specifies CASTPGVNYGYTF.

The V call is TRBV28, the J call TRBJ1-4, with 9 bases lining up with TRBD1. There are 15 residues in the CDR3. CDR1 is MDHEN, CDR2 SYDVKM, per germline. The trim removed 6 bases at V and 7 bases at J, leaving 9 bases unmatched. In DNA, the CDR3 is TGTGCCAGCAGACCCCGGACAGGGGCTTTTGAAAAACTGTTTTTT. Translated: CASRPRTGAFEKLFF.

The chain links TRBV2 to TRBJ2-2; D possibly corresponds to TRBD1 (5 bases). Trimming stripped 8 bases from V and 2 bases from J, with 12 bases between. Germline values: CDR1 SNHLY, CDR2 FYNNEI. The length of the CDR3 is 14 residues. CDR3: CASRSDSNTGELFF. DNA of the CDR3: TGTGCCAGCCGATCTGACAGCAACACCGGGGAGCTGTTTTTT.

The V and J genes are TRBV28 and TRBJ2-7; 11 bases are shared with TRBD2. Germline V gene sequence: CDR1 MDHEN, CDR2 SYDVKM. The CDR3 length is 14 residues. The trim removed 3 bases at V and 3 bases at J, leaving 1 base unmatched. This chain's CDR3 is CASSFTSGGYEQYF. The CDR3 bases are TGTGCCAGCAGTTTTACTAGCGGGGGCTACGAGCAGTACTTC.

The rearrangement joins TRBV3-1 (or the pseudogene TRBV3-2) to TRBJ1-2; 9 nucleotides align to TRBD1. V lost 6 bases and J lost 8; bases outside the gene matches: 10. Germline CDR1 LGHDT, CDR2 YNNKEL (reference sequence). CDR3 length equals 14 residues. The CDR3, as DNA: TGTGCCAGCAGTTCGACAGGGGGATCAGGGGGCTACACCTTC. It codes for CASSSTGGSGGYTF.

The V call is TRBV24-1, the J call TRBJ2-5; 9 bases are a match to TRBD2. The CDR3 covers 16 residues. Germline trimming cut 10 bases from V and 6 bases from J; bases unmatched to any gene: 17. Looked up from germline, CDR1 is KGHDR and CDR2 is SFDVKD. CDR3 nucleotide sequence: TGTGCCACTCAGGCCTCCGCGGGGGGGCCGTATCAGACCCAGTACTTC. Translated, it gives CATQASAGGPYQTQYF.

The chain uses TRBV4-1 and TRBJ1-2, with TRBD1 identical over 8 bases. CDR3 length equals 15 residues. Germline V lookup: CDR1 MGHRA, CDR2 YSYEKL. The V gene end was trimmed by 1 base and the J gene end by 2 bases; junction bases not matched to a gene: 3. The CDR3 DNA sequence: TGCGCCAGCAGCCAAGGACAGGGGACGAACTATGGCTACACCTTC. Encoded protein: CASSQGQGTNYGYTF.

V gene TRBV2 combines with J gene TRBJ1-3; D possibly corresponds to TRBD1 (5 bases). There are 12 residues in the CDR3. V lost 8 bases and J 1 base, leaving 6 bases between the germline ends. The germline V gene has CDR1 SNHLY and CDR2 FYNNEI. The CDR3 nucleotides read TGTGCCAGCGGGGGGTCTGGAAACACCATATATTTT. Translating gives CASGGSGNTIYF.

This chain connects TRBV24-1 to TRBJ2-5; D may be TRBD1 (5 bases). This CDR3 contains 17 residues. From germline, CDR1 is KGHDR and CDR2 SFDVKD. V gave up 1 base and J gave up 1 base, with 15 bases separating them. CDR3 bases: TGTGCCACCAGTGATTTAGGAGCTACAGGACGCCAAGAGACCCAGTACTTC. This sequence encodes CATSDLGATGRQETQYF.

The DNA for the CDR3 is TGTGCCCGGGGTTTTGGGGGGGCTGCAACTAATGAAAAACTGTTTTTT. This gives the protein CARGFGGAATNEKLFF. V and J are TRBV30 and TRBJ1-4; tentative D call: TRBD1 (6 bases). Trimming took 8 bases from V and 0 from J, leaving 19 bases between them. This CDR3 contains 16 residues. Germline V gene sequence: CDR1 GTSNPN, CDR2 SVGIG (reference sequence).

The chain links TRBV19 to TRBJ2-7, with 9 positions matching TRBD1. CDR1 LNHDA and CDR2 SQIVND come from the germline V gene (reference sequence). This CDR3 has 14 residues. The ends lost 4 bases at V and 6 bases at J; junction bases unmatched: 7. CDR3: CASSRTGVNGEQYF. The CDR3 bases are TGTGCCAGTAGTAGGACAGGGGTAAATGGCGAGCAGTACTTC.

The chain is built from TRBV19 and TRBJ2-3; D unresolved. Per germline, CDR1 LNHDA and CDR2 SQIVND (reference sequence). The CDR3 length is 15 residues. Trimming left V 0 bases short and J 11 bases short, with 18 bases between. CDR3 sequence reads: CASSIEATAPRLQYF. The DNA of the CDR3 is TGTGCCAGTAGTATAGAAGCGACTGCTCCTCGATTGCAGTATTTT.

The chain employs TRBV15 and TRBJ1-2, with 8 positions matching TRBD1. The CDR3 contains 18 residues. Per germline, CDR1 LNHNV and CDR2 YYDKDF (reference sequence). Trimming took 1 base from V and 3 from J; bases not matched to a gene: 13. CDR3 residues: CATSRAPRQGRLDYGYTF. CDR3 DNA: TGTGCCACCAGCAGAGCGCCACGACAGGGGCGATTGGACTATGGCTACACCTTC.

This CDR3 reads CATSDHGTGASNQPQHF. Written as DNA, the CDR3 is TGTGCCACCAGTGACCATGGGACAGGGGCCAGCAATCAGCCCCAGCATTTT. This sequence joins TRBV24-1 and TRBJ1-5; 10 positions agree with TRBD1. Germline loops: CDR1 KGHDR, CDR2 SFDVKD. J was trimmed by 1 base and V by 4 bases; bases with no gene match: 6. The CDR3 sequence is 17 residues long.